Below, one T cell receptor beta chain is given with its context. This clone came up once. The target of this receptor is not known. No base qualities exist here, and no much larger clone lies one base off it. The source of the sample is a study of blood T cell repertoires in COVID-19 (dated by TCRdb to 2018 to 2020). Regarding the complete study: Samples from collaborators originated in the United States, Italy and Spain and spanned both the acute and convalescent phases of COVID-19. The material from the prospective study consisted of cDNA or gDNA derived from T cells, B-cell-depleted T cells, or PBMCs. The samples were drawn from two sources: the first 160 participants of the ongoing ImmuneRACE study, and 1,200 or so subjects contributed by 6 global collaborators. The repertoires were released in a freely available public database intended as a resource for research on the immune response to SARS-CoV-2. Where HLA class I and class II types were available, the types were taken from metadata supplied by the sample provider, not from assay-based typing. The sample metadata nearly always contained a de-identified subject ID, COVID-19 status, age in years and sex. Subjects who had been exposed to COVID-19, were actively infected with it, or had recovered from it provided the deeply sampled blood TCRbeta repertoires that made up the dataset.

Whole blood was collected in K2EDTA tubes by collaborating institutions according to the institutions' own protocols. Collaborator samples were shipped for TCRbeta analysis as frozen whole blood, isolated PBMCs, or DNA extracted from either sample type. The junction shows trimming of 1 base on V and 4 bases on J, and the gene matches do not reach 5 bases of it. CDR1 and CDR2 are read off the germline V gene as MDHEN and SYDVKM. The CDR3 measures 15 amino acids from cysteine to phenylalanine. Only CDR3 DNA is held: 45 bases, read in frame from base 1. The research as a whole found: The quantity of clinical and demographic metadata differed by source and by participant and was supplied without curation.

TCRbeta CDR3 regions were amplified from genomic DNA using the immunoSEQ Assay, a bias-controlled multiplex PCR. As for the original processing: Within the assay, amplification of reference gene primers was used to estimate how many nucleated cells each sample contained. Sequence reads were collapsed and filtered to measure the absolute abundance of every unique TCRbeta CDR3 rearrangement. For each sample, productive Simpson clonality was calculated as the square root of Simpson's diversity index over productive rearrangements. The table comes from immuneACCESS by way of TCRdb, which keeps in-frame sequences with V and J called. Part of the clones is missing from these tables; in studies checked, under half for an unresolved V gene and the rest for unknown reasons. V, J and clone size derive from that table, while D and trimming were established from the DNA sequence. This sample gives some 95,000 clones in total; more than 60% of them show up just once. Jointly, the top ten make up approximately 25% of the sample.

The receptor comes from a man aged 65 to 79 with acute or convalescent COVID-19. The chain is assembled from TRBV28 and TRBJ2-7; the central 9 bases match TRBD1. Sequencing was carried out using peripheral blood. The nucleotide sequence reads as follows: TGTGCCAGCAGTTTATCTTCGGACAGGGGTTACGAGCAGTACTTC. This gives the protein CASSLSSDRGYEQYF.